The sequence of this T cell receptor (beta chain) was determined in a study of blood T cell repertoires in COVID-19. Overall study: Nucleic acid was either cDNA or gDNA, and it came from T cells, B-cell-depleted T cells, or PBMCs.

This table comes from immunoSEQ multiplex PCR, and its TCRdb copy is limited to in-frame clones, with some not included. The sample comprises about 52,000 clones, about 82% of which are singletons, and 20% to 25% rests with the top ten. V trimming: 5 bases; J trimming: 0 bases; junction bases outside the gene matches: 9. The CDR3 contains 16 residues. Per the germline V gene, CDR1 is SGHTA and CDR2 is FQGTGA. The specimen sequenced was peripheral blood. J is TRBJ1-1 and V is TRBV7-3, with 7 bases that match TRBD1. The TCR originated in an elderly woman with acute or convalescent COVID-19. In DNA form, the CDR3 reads TGTGCCAGCAGCCCCTGGACAGGCTCAATGAACACTGAAGCTTTCTTT. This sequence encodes CASSPWTGSMNTEAFF.